Listed below are T cell receptor beta chains from one sample, sequenced in a study of cytomegalovirus exposure and HLA in healthy donors. Data came from immunoSEQ multiplex PCR; TCRdb stores just in-frame clones and leaves some out. The table gives around 88,000 clones; the top ten clones make up around 5% of it. The sample taken for sequencing was PBMCs. The receptors derive from a girl aged 5-17 years in good health and CMV-seropositive. Each CDR3 is given with its conserved first and last residue. A D gene is named only where the DNA matches it firmly.

J,V,D,CDR3,DNA
TRBJ1-2,TRBV18,TRBD1,CASSPTQGVNYGYTF,TGTGCCAGCTCACCCACACAGGGGGTAAACTATGGCTACACCTTC
TRBJ1-5,TRBV5-4,.,CASSLSGSNQPQHF,TGTGCCAGCAGCCTATCGGGTAGCAATCAGCCCCAGCATTTT
TRBJ1-2,TRBV7-2,.,CASSLGSQGREYGYTF,TGTGCCAGCAGCTTAGGGAGCCAGGGGAGGGAGTATGGCTACACCTTC
TRBJ1-1,TRBV4-3,.,CASSQGGGHTEAFF,TGCGCCAGCAGCCAAGGGGGGGGACACACTGAAGCTTTCTTT
TRBJ2-3,TRBV4-3,.,CASSQDYGQNTDTQYF,TGCGCCAGCAGCCAAGATTACGGACAGAACACAGATACGCAGTATTTT
TRBJ2-1,TRBV4-3,TRBD2,CASSQQAGTYNEQFF,TGCGCCAGCAGCCAGCAAGCGGGAACTTACAATGAGCAGTTCTTC
TRBJ2-3,TRBV5-6,.,CASSFGTDTQYF,TGTGCCAGCAGCTTCGGCACAGATACGCAGTATTTT
TRBJ1-3,TRBV28,TRBD1,CASSEGQGPNTIYF,TGTGCCAGCAGTGAAGGACAGGGCCCAAACACCATATATTTT
TRBJ1-4,TRBV4-1,TRBD1,CASSPDRVGEKLFF,TGCGCCAGCAGCCCTGACAGGGTAGGTGAAAAACTGTTTTTT
TRBJ1-6,TRBV4-1,.,CASRQMGANSPLHF,TGCGCCAGCAGACAGATGGGGGCTAATTCACCCCTCCACTTT
TRBJ1-5,TRBV19,.,CASSISLDNLRTQHF,TGTGCCAGTAGTATTAGCCTGGACAACCTTAGGACCCAGCATTTT
TRBJ2-6,TRBV5-6,TRBD2,CASSSLWGSGAGANVLTF,TGTGCCAGCAGCTCGCTCTGGGGAAGCGGGGCTGGGGCCAACGTCCTGACTTTC
TRBJ1-2,TRBV2,.,CASSERREGSHGYTF,TGTGCCAGCAGTGAACGGAGGGAGGGGTCTCATGGCTACACCTTC
TRBJ2-3,TRBV13,.,CASSSGGTDTQYF,TGTGCCAGCAGCTCCGGGGGCACAGATACGCAGTATTTT
TRBJ2-7,TRBV5-6,.,CASSLWQGRGEQYF,TGTGCCAGCAGCTTGTGGCAGGGTCGAGGCGAGCAGTACTTC
TRBJ1-2,TRBV7-2,TRBD1,CASSLDEGATDDYGYTF,TGTGCCAGCAGCTTAGACGAGGGGGCGACCGACGACTATGGCTACACCTTC
TRBJ2-2,TRBV5-1,TRBD2,CASSLSSGGAFGELFF,TGCGCCAGCAGCCTAAGTAGCGGGGGGGCCTTCGGGGAGCTGTTTTTT
TRBJ1-1,TRBV7-9,.,CASSSNRANTEAFF,TGTGCCAGCAGCTCAAACAGGGCGAACACTGAAGCTTTCTTT
TRBJ2-3,TRBV9,TRBD1,CASSARPGGTTDTQYF,TGTGCCAGCAGCGCCCGACCAGGGGGCACGACAGATACGCAGTATTTT
TRBJ1-1,TRBV16,.,CASSERAAGAFF,TGTGCCAGCAGCGAGAGGGCCGCCGGAGCTTTCTTT
TRBJ1-2,TRBV6-1,.,CAAVRNGQLLYGYTF,TGTGCCGCCGTTAGAAACGGACAGCTCCTTTATGGCTACACCTTC
TRBJ1-5,TRBV2,.,CASRLEEGNQPQHF,TGTGCCAGCAGACTCGAGGAGGGCAATCAGCCCCAGCATTTT